This paragraph covers one T cell receptor beta chain sequence. This record belongs to a study of blood T cell repertoires in COVID-19. Background on the study: Some COVID-19 samples were acute and others convalescent; all came from the United States, Italy and Spain.

The method was immunoSEQ multiplex PCR; TCRdb's version includes in-frame clones alone and lacks a portion of them. The repertoire holds 150,000 or so clones, with around 78% as singletons. The CDR3 spans 14 residues. With V trimmed by 0 bases and J by 5 bases, 2 bases remained unmatched. Germline lookup yields CDR1 ENHRY and CDR2 SYGVKD. V is TRBV10-3 and J is TRBJ1-2; 8 nucleotides align to TRBD1. What was sequenced was peripheral blood. The TCR originated in a woman at least 80 years old with active or convalescent COVID-19. The CDR3 is CAISESQGAYGYTF. Here the CDR3 DNA reads TGTGCCATCAGTGAGTCTCAGGGGGCATATGGCTACACCTTC.